This TCR beta chain was identified in a study of OX40 agonist ivuxolimab in advanced cancers. Broader study findings: Doses of 0.1 to 3.0 mg/kg were accompanied by clonal expansion of CD4+ and CD8+ blood T cells by week 6.

The data were produced by immunoSEQ multiplex PCR, yet TCRdb's version contains in-frame clones alone and is incomplete. The sample records about 18,000 clones, approximately 83% being singletons. On this clone: The antigen remains unidentified.

The CDR3 is 15 amino acids. V was pared by 1 base and J by 0 bases, with 4 bases between. Looked up from germline, CDR1 is MDHEN and CDR2 is SYDVKM. This clonotype originated in an adult with an advanced solid tumor such as melanoma, head and neck, liver or kidney cancer. The sequencing here drew on CD4+ or CD8+ T cells sorted from blood, taken in a trial of the OX40 agonist ivuxolimab. The rearrangement links TRBV28 to TRBJ2-6; D not certain. The CDR3 protein is CASSLSRSGANVLTF. The CDR3 DNA is TGTGCCAGCAGTTTATCACGCTCTGGGGCCAACGTCCTGACTTTC.